This T cell receptor beta chain was recovered during a study of cytomegalovirus exposure and HLA in healthy donors (TCRdb year 2017). Context from the whole study: A later analysis indicated that the 90 to 150 validation repertoires were generated on the platform also employed for the 700 or so repertoires of the first cohort. Along with the roughly 710-subject first cohort, a separate validation cohort of about 110 different subjects was used. To predict cytomegalovirus infection status, the study combined high-throughput TCR immunosequencing, statistical association of individual TCRs with disease status, and machine learning. The study aimed to test whether signatures of past pathogen exposure could be identified by cataloging public T cell receptors. The full study reports these points: A later analysis found that TCRs clustered in the first cohort also tended to co-occur in the approximately 120 validation repertoires, with 94% of cluster scores above 0. A total of 150 to 200 TCR beta chains were listed by the study as associated with cytomegalovirus. A later analysis lacked HLA typing for the validation cohort, so it scored co-occurrence in that cohort across all 130 or so repertoires. The classifier was reported to diagnose cytomegalovirus status with high specificity and sensitivity in both the original cohort and the validation cohort. A few of the identified cytomegalovirus-associated TCR beta chains were confirmed in vitro to be specific for cytomegalovirus antigens. While some public TCRs were present in many individuals, most TCR sequences turned up only very rarely across donors. The authors suggested that the approach could potentially be generalized to other disease states and immunological phenotypes.

The CDR3 starts with the cysteine, ends with the phenylalanine, and has 15 residues. Only the CDR3 region is kept as DNA, spanning 45 bases read in frame from base 1. The V end gives up 5 bases and the J end 6 bases, leaving 10 bases in the junction not matched to a gene. The germline V gene encodes CDR1 MNHEY and CDR2 SMNVEV (reference sequence). Regarding this clone: The target of this receptor is not known. Base qualities are not provided; no much larger clone lies one nucleotide away.

Preparation of the library involved the immunoSEQ multiplex PCR assay. In the source study's methods: A statistical classification framework was built for diagnosing cytomegalovirus status from the catalog of TCR beta chain sequences. In its TCRdb copy, this immuneACCESS table keeps in-frame sequences only and misses some clones. Where compared with another copy, unresolved V genes explain less than half of these, and the others have no known cause. The DNA was the basis for D and trimming; V, J and clone size are from that table. Present in this sample are under 250,000 clones, more than 75% of which were seen just once. 2% of the sample belongs to the ten largest clones. Donors formed part of the validation cohort, which comprised about 120 subjects and was distinct from the first cohort of under 850 subjects.

The material sequenced was PBMCs. The sequence was collected from a woman under 30 in good health and CMV-seropositive. The V and J segments used are TRBV27 and TRBJ2-7, and TRBD2 matches 10 of the central bases. The CDR3 is CASSPTSGNSPEQYF. The DNA reads TGTGCCAGCAGTCCCACTAGCGGGAACTCCCCCGAGCAGTACTTC.